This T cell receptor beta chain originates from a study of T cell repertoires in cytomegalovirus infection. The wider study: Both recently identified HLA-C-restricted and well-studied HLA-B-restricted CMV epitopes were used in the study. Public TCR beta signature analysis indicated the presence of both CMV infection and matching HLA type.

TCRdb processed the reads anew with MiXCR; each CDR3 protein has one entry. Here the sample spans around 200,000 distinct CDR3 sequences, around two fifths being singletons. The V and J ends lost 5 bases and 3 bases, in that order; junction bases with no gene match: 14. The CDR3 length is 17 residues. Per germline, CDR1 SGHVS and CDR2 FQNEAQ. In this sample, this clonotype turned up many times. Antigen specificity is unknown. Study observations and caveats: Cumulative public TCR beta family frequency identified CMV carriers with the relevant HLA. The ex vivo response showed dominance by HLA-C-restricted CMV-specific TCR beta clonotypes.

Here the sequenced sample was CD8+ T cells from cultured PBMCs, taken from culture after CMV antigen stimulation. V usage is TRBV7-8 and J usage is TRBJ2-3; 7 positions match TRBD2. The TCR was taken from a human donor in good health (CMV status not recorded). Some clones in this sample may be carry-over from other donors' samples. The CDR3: CASSRTSAGVVTDTQYF. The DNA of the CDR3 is TGTGCCAGCAGCCGCACTTCGGCGGGAGTGGTTACAGATACGCAGTATTTT.